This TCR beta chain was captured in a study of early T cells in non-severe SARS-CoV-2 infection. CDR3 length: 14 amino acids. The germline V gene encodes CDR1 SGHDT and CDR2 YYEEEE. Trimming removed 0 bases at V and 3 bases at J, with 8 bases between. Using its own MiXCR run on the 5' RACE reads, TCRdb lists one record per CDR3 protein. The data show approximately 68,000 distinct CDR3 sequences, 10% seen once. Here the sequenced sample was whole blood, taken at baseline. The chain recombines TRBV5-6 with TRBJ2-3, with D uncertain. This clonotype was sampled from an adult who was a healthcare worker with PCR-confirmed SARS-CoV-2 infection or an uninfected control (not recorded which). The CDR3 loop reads CASSLDRKTDTQYF. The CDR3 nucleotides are TGTGCCAGCAGCTTGGACAGAAAGACAGATACGCAGTATTTT.